The clone carrying this T cell receptor (beta chain) has just a few counts. The antigen is unknown. The sample carries other DNA sequences with the same CDR3. Looked up from germline, CDR1 is KGHSH and CDR2 is LQKENI. Trimming left V 3 bases short and J 3 bases short, with 8 bases between. This CDR3 is built from 13 residues. Clones were read by immunoSEQ multiplex PCR, and TCRdb kept only the in-frame ones, dropping some. The sample consists of 2 million to 2.5 million clones, 85% to 95% of them appearing once. The sample originates from a study of shared clonotypes between healthy human individuals. Study context: Donors consisted of a couple of women and three men between 18 and 49.

The study, taken as a whole, reports: Rarefaction revealed incomplete sorted-subset sequencing despite large depth. The study found lower generation probabilities in non-shared clonotypes than in those shared by all four donors. Some naive CD4 clonotypes, approximately 4.5%, turned up in common across several donors.

The sample taken for sequencing was naive CD4+ T cells from PBMCs. Subset meaning: CD45RA+ positively selected. The chain couples TRBV18 to TRBJ1-1; D remains ambiguous. This receptor was taken from a man aged 18 to 35 in good health. Some clones in this sample may be carry-over from other donors' samples. Here the CDR3 DNA reads TGTGCCAGCTCACCCCGTTTGGACACTGAAGCTTTCTTT. It is translated as CASSPRLDTEAFF.